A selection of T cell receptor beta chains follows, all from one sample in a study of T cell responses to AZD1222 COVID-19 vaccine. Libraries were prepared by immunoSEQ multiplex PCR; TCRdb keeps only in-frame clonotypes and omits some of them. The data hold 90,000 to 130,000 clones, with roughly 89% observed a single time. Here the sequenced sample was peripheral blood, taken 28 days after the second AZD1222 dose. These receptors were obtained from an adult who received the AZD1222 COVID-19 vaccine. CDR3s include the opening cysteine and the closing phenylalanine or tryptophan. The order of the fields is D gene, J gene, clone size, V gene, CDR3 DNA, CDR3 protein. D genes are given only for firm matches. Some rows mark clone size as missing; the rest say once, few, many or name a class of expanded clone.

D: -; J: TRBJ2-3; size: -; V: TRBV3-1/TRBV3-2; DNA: TGTGCCAGCAGCTTCGTGAGGGGGGAAGATACGCAGTATTTT; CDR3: CASSFVRGEDTQYF
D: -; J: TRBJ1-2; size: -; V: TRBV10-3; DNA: TGTGCCATCACTTCGCGGGGGCAGGGGAGCTATGGCTACACCTTC; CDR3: CAITSRGQGSYGYTF
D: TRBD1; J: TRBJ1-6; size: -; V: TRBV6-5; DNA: TGTGCCAGCAGTTACTCCCAGGGGGCCGGGGGTTCACCCCTCCACTTT; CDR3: CASSYSQGAGGSPLHF
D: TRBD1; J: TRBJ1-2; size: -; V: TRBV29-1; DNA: TGCGGTACGGGACAGGGCAACTATGGCTACACCTTC; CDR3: CGTGQGNYGYTF
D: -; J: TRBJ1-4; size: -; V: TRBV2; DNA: TGTGCCAGCAGAGACTCCACCTCAACTAATGAAAAACTGTTTTTT; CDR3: CASRDSTSTNEKLFF
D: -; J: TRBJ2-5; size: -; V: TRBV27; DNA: TGTGCCAGCAGTTTGGGAACAGAAGAGACCCAGTACTTC; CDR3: CASSLGTEETQYF
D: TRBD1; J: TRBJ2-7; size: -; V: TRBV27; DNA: TGTGCCAGCAACCCTACCGGGACAGGGGTATACGAGCAGTACTTC; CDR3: CASNPTGTGVYEQYF
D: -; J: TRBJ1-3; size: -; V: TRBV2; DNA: TGTGCCAGCAAAGCGGATGGAAACACCATATATTTT; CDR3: CASKADGNTIYF
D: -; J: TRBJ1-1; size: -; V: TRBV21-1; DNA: TGTGCCAGTTTCCACTCCCCGTTGGGGGCGAACACTGAAGCTTTCTTT; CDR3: CASFHSPLGANTEAFF
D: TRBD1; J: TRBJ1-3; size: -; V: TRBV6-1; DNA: TGTGCCAGCAGTGCAAGCAGGGGGCATGCTGGAAACACCATATATTTT; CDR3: CASSASRGHAGNTIYF
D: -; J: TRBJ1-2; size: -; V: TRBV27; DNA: TGTGCCAGCAGTTCCGGGCACTATGGCTACACCTTC; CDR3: CASSSGHYGYTF
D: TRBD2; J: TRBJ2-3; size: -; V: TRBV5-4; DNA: TGTGCCAGCAGCTTCACTAGCGGGGGGGCCGGGGACACAGATACGCAGTATTTT; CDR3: CASSFTSGGAGDTDTQYF
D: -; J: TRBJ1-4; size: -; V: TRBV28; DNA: TGTGCCAGCAGTTTATGGACGGGGATGAGGGGGACTAATGAAAAACTGTTTTTT; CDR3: CASSLWTGMRGTNEKLFF
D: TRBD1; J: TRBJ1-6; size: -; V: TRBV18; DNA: TGTGCCAGCTCACCGCGACAGGGAAGCTCCTATAATTCACCCCTCCACTTT; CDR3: CASSPRQGSSYNSPLHF
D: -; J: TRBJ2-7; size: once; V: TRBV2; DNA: TGTGCCAGCAGTGAAGCGCTTGGGACTTCGCTCTATGGCGAGCAGTACTTC; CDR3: CASSEALGTSLYGEQYF
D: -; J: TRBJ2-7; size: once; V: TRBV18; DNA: TGTGCCAGCTCACCGGGGCAGGCCGCCTCCTACGAGCAGTACTTC; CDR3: CASSPGQAASYEQYF
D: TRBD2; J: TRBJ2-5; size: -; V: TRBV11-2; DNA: TGTGCCAGCAGCTTAGGCTCTAGCGGGGGGGCTGGAGAGACCCAGTACTTC; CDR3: CASSLGSSGGAGETQYF
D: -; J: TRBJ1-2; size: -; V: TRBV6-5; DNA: TGTGCCAGCAGTTACACGACAGGCTATGGCTACACCTTC; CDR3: CASSYTTGYGYTF
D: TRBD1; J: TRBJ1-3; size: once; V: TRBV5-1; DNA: TGCGCCAGCAGCCAGACAGGGACGAGAAACACCATATATTTT; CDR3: CASSQTGTRNTIYF
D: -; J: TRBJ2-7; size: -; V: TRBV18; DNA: TGTGCCAGCTCAGCGGGACAGTCCGTGGGGGAGCAGTACTTC; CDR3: CASSAGQSVGEQYF
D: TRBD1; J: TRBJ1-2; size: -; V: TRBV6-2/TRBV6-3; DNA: TGTGCCAGCAGTCCACCCTTCTCGACAGGGGGCTATGGCTACACCTTC; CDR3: CASSPPFSTGGYGYTF
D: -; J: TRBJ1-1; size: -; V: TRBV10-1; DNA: TGCGCCAGCAGTCCCGACTTGGGATTGGGTGAAGCTTTCTTT; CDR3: CASSPDLGLGEAFF
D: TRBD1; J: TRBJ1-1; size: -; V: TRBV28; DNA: TGTGCCAGCAGTTTACCGGGGACAGACACTGAAGCTTTCTTT; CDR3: CASSLPGTDTEAFF
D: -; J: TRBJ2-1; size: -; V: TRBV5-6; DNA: TGTGCCAGCAGCTTGGCTCCGGGCAATGAGCAGTTCTTC; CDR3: CASSLAPGNEQFF
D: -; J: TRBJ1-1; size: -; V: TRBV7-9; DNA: TGTGCCAGCAGCTTGGCAGGGTTGGGAGGGAACACTGAAGCTTTCTTT; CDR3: CASSLAGLGGNTEAFF
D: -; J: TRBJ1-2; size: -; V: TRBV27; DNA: TGTGCCAGCAGTCCCACAGGACCCGGTGGCTACACCTTC; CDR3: CASSPTGPGGYTF
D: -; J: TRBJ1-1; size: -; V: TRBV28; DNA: TGTGCCAGCAGTTTACAGGGCACTGAAGCTTTCTTT; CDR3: CASSLQGTEAFF
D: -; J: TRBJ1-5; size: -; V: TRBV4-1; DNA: TGCGCCAGCAGCCAAGACGGGTTCGTGCAGCCCCAGCATTTT; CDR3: CASSQDGFVQPQHF
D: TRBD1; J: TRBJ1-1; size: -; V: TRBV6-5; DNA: TGTGCCAGCAACCACAGGGGACCCGCAAGGAAAGCTTTCTTT; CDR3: CASNHRGPARKAFF
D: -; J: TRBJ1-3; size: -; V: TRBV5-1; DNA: TGCGCCAGCAGCTATCCGGACTCTGGAAACACCATATATTTT; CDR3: CASSYPDSGNTIYF
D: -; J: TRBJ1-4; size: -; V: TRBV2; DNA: TGTGCCAGCAGTGAGGCGGTCGAAAAACTGTTTTTT; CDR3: CASSEAVEKLFF
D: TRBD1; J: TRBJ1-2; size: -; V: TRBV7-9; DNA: TGTGCCAGCAGCCCTCACGGGACAGACTATGGCTACACCTTC; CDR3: CASSPHGTDYGYTF
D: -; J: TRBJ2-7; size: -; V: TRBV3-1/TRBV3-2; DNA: TGTGCCAGCAGCCCCCTGGGTAACGAGCAGTACTTC; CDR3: CASSPLGNEQYF
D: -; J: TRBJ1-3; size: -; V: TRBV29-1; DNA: TGCAGCGTTGTTCTACAGTTCTCTGGAAACACCATATATTTT; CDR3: CSVVLQFSGNTIYF
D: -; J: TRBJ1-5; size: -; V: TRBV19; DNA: TGTGCCAGTAGTCCCCCCTTTGGTCGGCAGGGAAAAAGTAGCAATCAGCCCCAGCATTTT; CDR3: CASSPPFGRQGKSSNQPQHF
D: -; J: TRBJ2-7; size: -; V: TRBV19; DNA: TGTGCCAGTAGTTTTTCCAGGGGAAACTACGAGCAGTACTTC; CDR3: CASSFSRGNYEQYF
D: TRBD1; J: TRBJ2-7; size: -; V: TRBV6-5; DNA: TGTGCCAGCAGGGGGACAGGGCGAGCCTACGAGCAGTACTTC; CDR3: CASRGTGRAYEQYF
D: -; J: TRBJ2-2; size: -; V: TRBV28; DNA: TGTGCCAGCAGTATCCCGGACAACCGAAACACCGGGGAGCTGTTTTTT; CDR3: CASSIPDNRNTGELFF
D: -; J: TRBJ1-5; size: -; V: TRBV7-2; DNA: TGTGCCAGCAGCTTAGGGACAACTCATCAGCCCCAGCATTTT; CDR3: CASSLGTTHQPQHF
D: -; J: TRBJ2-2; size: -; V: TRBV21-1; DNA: TGTGCCAGCAGCCCGGGGGGGCCGTTTCCCCATTACACCGGGGAGCTGTTTTTT; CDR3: CASSPGGPFPHYTGELFF
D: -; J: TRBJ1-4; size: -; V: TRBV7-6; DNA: TGTGCCAGCAGTCCGATCCTGACAGGTTTCGGAGAAAAACTGTTTTTT; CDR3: CASSPILTGFGEKLFF
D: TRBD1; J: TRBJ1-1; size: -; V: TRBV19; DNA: TGTGCCAGTACCCGCAGGGGGCCCCACTCGAACACTGAAGCTTTCTTT; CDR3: CASTRRGPHSNTEAFF